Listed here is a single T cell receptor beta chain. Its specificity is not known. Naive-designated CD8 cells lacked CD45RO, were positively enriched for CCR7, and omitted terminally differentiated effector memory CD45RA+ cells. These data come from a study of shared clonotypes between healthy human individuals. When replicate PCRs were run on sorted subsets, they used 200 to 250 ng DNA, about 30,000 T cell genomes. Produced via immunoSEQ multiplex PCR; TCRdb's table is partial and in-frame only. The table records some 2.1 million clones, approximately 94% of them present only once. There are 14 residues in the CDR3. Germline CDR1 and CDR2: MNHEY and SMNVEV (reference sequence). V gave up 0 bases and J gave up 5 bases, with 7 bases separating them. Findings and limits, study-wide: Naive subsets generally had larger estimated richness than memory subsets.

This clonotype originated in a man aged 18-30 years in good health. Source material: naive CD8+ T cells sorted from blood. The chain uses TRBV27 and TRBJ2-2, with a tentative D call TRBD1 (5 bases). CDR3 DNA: TGTGCCAGCAGTTTATCCCCAGGGACCGGGGAGCTGTTTTTT. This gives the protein CASSLSPGTGELFF.